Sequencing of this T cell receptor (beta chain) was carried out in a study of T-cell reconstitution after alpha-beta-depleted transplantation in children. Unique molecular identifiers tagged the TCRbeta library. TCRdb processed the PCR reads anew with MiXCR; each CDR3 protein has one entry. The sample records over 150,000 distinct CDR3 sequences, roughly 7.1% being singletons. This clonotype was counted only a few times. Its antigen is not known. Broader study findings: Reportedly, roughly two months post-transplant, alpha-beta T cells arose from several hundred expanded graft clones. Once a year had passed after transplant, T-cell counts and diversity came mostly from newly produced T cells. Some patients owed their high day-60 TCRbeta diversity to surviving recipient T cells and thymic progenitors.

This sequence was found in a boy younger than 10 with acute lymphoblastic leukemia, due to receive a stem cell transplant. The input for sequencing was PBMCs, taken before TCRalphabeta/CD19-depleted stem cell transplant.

CDR3 protein: CASSLTGQLEWAGELFF. The DNA for the CDR3 is TGTGCCAGCAGTCTAACGGGACAGCTCGAATGGGCCGGGGAGCTGTTTTTT. The rearrangement links TRBV28 to TRBJ2-2; 7 nucleotides agree with TRBD1. Germline V gene sequence: CDR1 MDHEN, CDR2 SYDVKM. This CDR3 has 17 residues. With 5 bases clipped from V and 6 bases from J, the junction kept 15 bases outside the gene matches.